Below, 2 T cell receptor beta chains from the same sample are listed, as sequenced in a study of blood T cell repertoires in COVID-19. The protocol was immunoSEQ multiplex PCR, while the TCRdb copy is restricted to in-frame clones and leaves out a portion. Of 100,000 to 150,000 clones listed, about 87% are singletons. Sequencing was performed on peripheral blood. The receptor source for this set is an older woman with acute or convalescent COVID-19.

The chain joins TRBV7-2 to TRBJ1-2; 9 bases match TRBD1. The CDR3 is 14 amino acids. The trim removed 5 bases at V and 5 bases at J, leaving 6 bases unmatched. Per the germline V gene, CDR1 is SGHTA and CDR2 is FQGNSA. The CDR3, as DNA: TGTGCCAGCAGCGCGCGACAGGGGGGTTATGGCTACACCTTC. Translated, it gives CASSARQGGYGYTF. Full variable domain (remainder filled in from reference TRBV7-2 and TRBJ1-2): GAGVSQSPSNKVTEKGKDVELRCDPISGHTALYWYRQSLGQGLEFLIYFQGNSAPDKSGLPSDRFSAERTGGSVSTLTIQRTQQEDSAVYLCASSARQGGYGYTFGSGTRLTVV.

CDR3 nucleotides: TGTGCCAGCAGCCCGTCGTCCTCTCCCTACAATGAGCAGTTCTTC. This codes for CASSPSSSPYNEQFF. The genes are TRBV3-1 (or the pseudogene TRBV3-2) and TRBJ2-1; D is unresolved. Germline loops: CDR1 LGHDT, CDR2 YNNKEL (reference sequence). V was shortened by 4 bases and J by 2 bases, with 12 bases between the two germline ends. This CDR3 contains 15 residues.